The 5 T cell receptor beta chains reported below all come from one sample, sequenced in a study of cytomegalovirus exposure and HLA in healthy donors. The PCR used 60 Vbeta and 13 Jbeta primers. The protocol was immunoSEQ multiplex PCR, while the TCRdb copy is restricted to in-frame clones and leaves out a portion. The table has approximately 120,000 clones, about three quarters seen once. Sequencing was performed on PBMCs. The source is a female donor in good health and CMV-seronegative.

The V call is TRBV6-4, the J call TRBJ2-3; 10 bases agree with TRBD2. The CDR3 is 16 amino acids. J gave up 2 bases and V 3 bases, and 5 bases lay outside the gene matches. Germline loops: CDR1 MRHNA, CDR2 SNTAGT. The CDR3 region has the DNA TGTGCCAGCAGTGATATAGCGGGAGGCCCCACAGATACGCAGTATTTT. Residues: CASSDIAGGPTDTQYF.

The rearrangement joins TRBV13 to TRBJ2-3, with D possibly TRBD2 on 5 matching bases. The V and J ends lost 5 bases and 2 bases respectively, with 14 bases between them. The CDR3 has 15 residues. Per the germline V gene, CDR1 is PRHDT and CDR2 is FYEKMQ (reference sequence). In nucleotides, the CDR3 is TGTGCCAGCAGCCAAGATCGGGGATACACAGATACGCAGTATTTT. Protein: CASSQDRGYTDTQYF.

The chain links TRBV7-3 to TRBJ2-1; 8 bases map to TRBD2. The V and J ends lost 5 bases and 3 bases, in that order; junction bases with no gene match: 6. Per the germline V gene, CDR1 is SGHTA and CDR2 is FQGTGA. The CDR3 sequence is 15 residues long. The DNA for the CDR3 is TGTGCCAGCAGCCTGCGGGGGGTTTACTACAATGAGCAGTTCTTC. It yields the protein CASSLRGVYYNEQFF.

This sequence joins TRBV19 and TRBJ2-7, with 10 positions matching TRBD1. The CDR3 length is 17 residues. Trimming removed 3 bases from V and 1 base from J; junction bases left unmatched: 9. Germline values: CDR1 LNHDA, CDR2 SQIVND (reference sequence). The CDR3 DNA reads TGTGCCAGTAGTATCGAAGGGGGACAGGGGCCTTCCTACGAGCAGTACTTC. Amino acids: CASSIEGGQGPSYEQYF.

The CDR3 DNA reads TGTGCCAGCAGTGGGACGCTCCTAAAAAACAGGGGGGTAGGGTCCTACGAGCAGTACTTC. It translates to CASSGTLLKNRGVGSYEQYF. The V gene is TRBV6-1, the J gene TRBJ2-7; 8 nucleotides agree with TRBD1. Germline V gene lookup returns CDR1 MNHNS and CDR2 SASEGT. This CDR3 has 20 residues. V dropped 4 bases and J dropped 1; count of bases not matched to a gene: 21.